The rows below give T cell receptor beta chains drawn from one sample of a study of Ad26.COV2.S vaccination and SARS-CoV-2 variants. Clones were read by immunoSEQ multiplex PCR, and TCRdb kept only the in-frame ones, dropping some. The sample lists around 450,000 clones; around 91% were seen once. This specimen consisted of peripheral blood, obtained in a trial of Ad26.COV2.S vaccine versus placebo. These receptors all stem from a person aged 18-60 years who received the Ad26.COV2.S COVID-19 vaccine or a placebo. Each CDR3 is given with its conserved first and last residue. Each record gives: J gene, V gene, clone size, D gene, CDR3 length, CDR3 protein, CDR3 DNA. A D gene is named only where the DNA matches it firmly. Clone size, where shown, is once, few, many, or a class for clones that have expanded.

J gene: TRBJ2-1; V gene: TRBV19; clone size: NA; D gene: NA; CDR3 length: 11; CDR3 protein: CASAADNEQFF; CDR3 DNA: TGTGCCTCCGCGGCAGACAATGAGCAGTTCTTC
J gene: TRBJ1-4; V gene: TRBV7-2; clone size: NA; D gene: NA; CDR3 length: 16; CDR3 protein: CASSPDTAGSNEKLFF; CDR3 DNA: TGTGCCAGCAGCCCGGACACTGCAGGGTCTAATGAAAAACTGTTTTTT
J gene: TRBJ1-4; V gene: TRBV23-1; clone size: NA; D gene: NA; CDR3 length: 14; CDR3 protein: CASRIRAFNEKLFF; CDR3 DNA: TGCGCCAGCAGAATCAGGGCCTTTAATGAAAAACTGTTTTTT
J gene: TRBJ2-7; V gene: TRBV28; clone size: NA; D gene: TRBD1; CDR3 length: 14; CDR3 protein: CASRLRDSGHEQYF; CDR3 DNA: TGTGCCAGCAGGTTACGGGACAGTGGCCACGAGCAGTACTTC
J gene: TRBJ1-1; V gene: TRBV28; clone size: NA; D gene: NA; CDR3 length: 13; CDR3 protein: CASSFRVGIEAFF; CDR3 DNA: TGTGCCAGCAGTTTCCGGGTGGGAATTGAAGCTTTCTTT
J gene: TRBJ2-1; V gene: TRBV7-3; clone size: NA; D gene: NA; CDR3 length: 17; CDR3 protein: CASSLGGGPYLYNEQFF; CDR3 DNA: TGTGCCAGCAGCTTAGGAGGGGGACCATACCTATACAATGAGCAGTTCTTC
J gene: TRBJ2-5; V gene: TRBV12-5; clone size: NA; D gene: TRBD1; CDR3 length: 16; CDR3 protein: CASGFFDRGQGETQYF; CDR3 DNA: TGTGCTAGTGGATTCTTCGACAGGGGGCAAGGTGAGACCCAGTACTTC
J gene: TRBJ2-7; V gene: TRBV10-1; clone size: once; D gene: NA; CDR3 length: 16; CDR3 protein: CASSECGELKTYEQYF; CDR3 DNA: TGCGCCAGCAGTGAGTGTGGGGAACTGAAGACCTACGAGCAGTACTTC
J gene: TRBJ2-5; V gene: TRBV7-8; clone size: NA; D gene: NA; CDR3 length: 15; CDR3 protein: CASSPMDGAPETQYF; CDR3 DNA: TGTGCCAGCAGTCCGATGGATGGGGCGCCGGAGACCCAGTACTTC
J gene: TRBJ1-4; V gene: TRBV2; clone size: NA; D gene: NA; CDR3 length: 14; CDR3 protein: CASTTTGANEKLFF; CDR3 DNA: TGTGCCAGCACAACCACGGGAGCTAATGAAAAACTGTTTTTT
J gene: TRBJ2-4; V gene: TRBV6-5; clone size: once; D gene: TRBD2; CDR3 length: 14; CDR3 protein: CASSTGGAENIQYF; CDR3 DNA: TGTGCCAGCTCTACGGGGGGGGCCGAAAACATTCAGTACTTC
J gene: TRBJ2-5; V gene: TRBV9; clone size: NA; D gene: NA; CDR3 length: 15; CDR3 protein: CASSVWGRTQETQYF; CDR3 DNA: TGTGCCAGCAGCGTATGGGGCAGGACACAAGAGACCCAGTACTTC
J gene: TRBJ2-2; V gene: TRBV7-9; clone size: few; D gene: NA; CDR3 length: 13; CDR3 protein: CASSLTATGELFF; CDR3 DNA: TGTGCCAGCAGCTTAACAGCCACCGGGGAGCTGTTTTTT
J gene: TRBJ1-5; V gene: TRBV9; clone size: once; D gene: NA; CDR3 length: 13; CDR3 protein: CASSRGVNQPQHF; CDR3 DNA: TGTGCCAGCTCAAGGGGAGTTAATCAGCCCCAGCATTTT